The entry below gives a single T cell receptor (beta chain) sequence along with its context. The source of the sample is a study of T cells in Graves' hyperthyroidism and ophthalmopathy. The V and J ends lost 3 bases and 4 bases, in that order; junction bases with no gene match: 10. This CDR3 contains 17 residues. Germline V gives CDR1 DFQATT, CDR2 SNEGSKA (reference sequence). The source material, RNA transcripts, was used to amplify TCR beta CDR3 regions. Researchers ran a first-round RT-PCR on the TCR CDR3 using the HTBI primer set. TCRdb redid the calling of the multiplex PCR reads with MiXCR, one entry per CDR3 protein. Among nearly 750,000 distinct CDR3 sequences listed, roughly a third were seen once.

The rearrangement joins TRBV20-1 to TRBJ2-5; 14 bases match TRBD2. Sequencing was done on a sample of blood. The origin of this receptor is a middle-aged woman with Graves' hyperthyroidism. The DNA of the CDR3 is TGCAGTGCTAGTCGGACTAGCGGGGGGCGTGATGTAGAGACCCAGTACTTC. Translating it yields CSASRTSGGRDVETQYF.